The 2 T cell receptor beta chains below come from one sample, sequenced in a study of blood T cell repertoires in COVID-19. TCRdb's table, derived via immunoSEQ multiplex PCR, lists solely in-frame clones and lacks some. The table records 200,000 to 250,000 clones, 85% to 90% of them present only once. The specimen was PBMCs or T cells enriched from blood (not recorded which). These receptors were taken from a woman younger than 45 who had recovered from COVID-19.

This rearrangement joins TRBV7-9 to TRBJ1-2; TRBD1 might be the D (6 bases). In germline, CDR1 is SEHNR, CDR2 FQNEAQ (reference sequence). CDR3 length: 13 amino acids. V lost 2 bases and J 8 bases, leaving 12 bases between the germline ends. CDR3 region: CASSLNGQSGYTF. The DNA of the CDR3 is TGTGCCAGCAGCTTAAATGGACAGTCGGGCTACACCTTC.

The CDR3 loop reads CAWTPGNTIYF. As DNA, the CDR3 is TGTGCCTGGACTCCTGGAAACACCATATATTTT. The chain is built from TRBV30 and TRBJ1-3; D is uncertain. This CDR3 is 11 amino acids long. V dropped 4 bases and J dropped 2 bases, with 3 bases sitting between them. CDR1 is GTSNPN, CDR2 SVGIG, per germline (reference sequence).